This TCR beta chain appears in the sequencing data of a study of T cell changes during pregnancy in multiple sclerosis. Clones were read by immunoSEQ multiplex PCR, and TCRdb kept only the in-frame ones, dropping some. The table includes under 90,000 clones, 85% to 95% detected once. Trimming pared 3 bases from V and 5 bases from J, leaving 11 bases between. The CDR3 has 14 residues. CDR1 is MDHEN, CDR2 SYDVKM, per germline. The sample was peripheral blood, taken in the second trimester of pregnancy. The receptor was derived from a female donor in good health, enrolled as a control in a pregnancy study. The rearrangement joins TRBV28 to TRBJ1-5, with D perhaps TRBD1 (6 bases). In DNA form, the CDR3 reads TGTGCCAGCAGTTTCGATGGGGGCTATCAGCCCCAGCATTTT. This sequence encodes CASSFDGGYQPQHF.